The rows below give T cell receptor beta chains drawn from one sample of a study of blood T cells in healthy people across ages. MiXCR, applied by TCRdb to the 5' RACE reads, yields one record per CDR3 protein. The repertoire consists of 1 million to 1.2 million distinct CDR3 sequences, with around two fifths occurring once and the leading ten covering under 15%. Sequenced input: blood. These receptors all stem from a man between 18 and 35 years old in good health. Each CDR3 is given with its conserved first and last residue. The D gene is left open where the match is weak. Part of the rows lack a size; the others show once, few, many or a class for expanded clones.

clone_size d_call j_call v_call cdr3_nt cdr3_aa
. TRBD1 TRBJ1-2 TRBV6-2/TRBV6-3 TGTGCCATCACCGACCCGACAGGGCAGAACTATGGCTACACCTTC CAITDPTGQNYGYTF
few TRBD2 TRBJ2-1 TRBV20-1 TGCAGTGCTAGACTGGGACTAGCGGGGGGTGAGCAGTTCTTC CSARLGLAGGEQFF
. . TRBJ2-7 TRBV10-3 TGTGCCATCAGTGAAGGCAGGTCGTACGAGCAGTACTTC CAISEGRSYEQYF
. TRBD1 TRBJ2-2 TRBV12-3/TRBV12-4 TGTGCCAGCAGCCCTACCGTAGACAGGGTAAACACCGGGGAGCTGTTTTTT CASSPTVDRVNTGELFF
. . TRBJ1-2 TRBV20-1 TGCAGTGCACAGGAGGGCTATGGCTACACCTTC CSAQEGYGYTF
. . TRBJ2-3 TRBV7-9 TGTGCCAGCAGCATCGCCACTAGCACAGATACGCAGTATTTT CASSIATSTDTQYF
few . TRBJ1-6 TRBV5-1 TGCGCCAGCAGCACGGGGACATCCCTAGGTTCACCCCTCCACTTT CASSTGTSLGSPLHF
few . TRBJ1-5 TRBV6-6 TGTGCCAGCAGGGCTGATAATGGGTCGCCCCAGCATTTT CASRADNGSPQHF
few . TRBJ2-3 TRBV7-2 TGTGCCAGCAGCTTGGGGCCGTCAAGGAGCACAGATACGCAGTATTTT CASSLGPSRSTDTQYF
. TRBD2 TRBJ2-3 TRBV20-1 TGCAGTGCTTCTCTAGCGGGGACCACAGATACGCAGTATTTT CSASLAGTTDTQYF
. . TRBJ1-6 TRBV25-1 TGTGCCAGCAGTGATACCCGACAGTTGAGATCACCCCCCCACTTT CASSDTRQLRSPPHF
few TRBD1 TRBJ1-3 TRBV4-1 TGCGCCAGCAGCCGAGAGACAGGGGCGAGTAGCACCATATATTTT CASSRETGASSTIYF
. . TRBJ2-3 TRBV29-1 TGCAGTTCCCGGGGGGCCGTAGCCACAGATACGCAGTATTTT CSSRGAVATDTQYF
once . TRBJ1-1 TRBV20-1 TGCAGTGCGGCGTGGGCAGAGAACACTGAAGCTTTCTTT CSAAWAENTEAFF
. . TRBJ2-1 TRBV9 TGTGCCAGCAGCGGACCCTTATCGGGGCCGAATGAGCAGTTCTTC CASSGPLSGPNEQFF
. . TRBJ2-3 TRBV6-6 TGTGCCAGCATTGGGGGCCCTCCTCTGGATACGCAGTATTTT CASIGGPPLDTQYF
. . TRBJ2-7 TRBV28 TGTGCCAGCAGTTCAACCGGGACACCCGGGCCCTACGAGCAGTACTTC CASSSTGTPGPYEQYF
. . TRBJ2-2 TRBV27 TGTGCCAGCAGTTTGGGACACGAACGAACCGGGGAGCTGTTTTTT CASSLGHERTGELFF
few . TRBJ1-5 TRBV7-2 TGTGCCAGCAGCTTAGCGCAGGGTAGTAACAATCAGCCCCAGCATTTT CASSLAQGSNNQPQHF
few TRBD2 TRBJ2-1 TRBV5-1 TGCGCCAGCAGCATGGGACTTAGCGGGGCCCGTGACGCCTACAATGAGCAGTTCTTC CASSMGLSGARDAYNEQFF